These T cell receptor beta chains were read from a single sample in a study of regulatory T cells in long-lasting Graves disease. MiXCR, run by TCRdb on the multiplex PCR reads, gives a single entry per CDR3 protein. The sample lists 400,000 or so distinct CDR3 sequences, 20% to 30% seen once, with around 26% in the top ten. The sample consisted of peripheral blood mononuclear cells (PBMCs), taken when the disease was refractory, from a patient treated with antithyroid drugs. The receptors stem from a female donor with Graves disease. Each CDR3 is given with its conserved first and last residue. Each record gives: D gene, J gene, V gene, clone size, CDR3 DNA, CDR3 protein. The D gene is left open where the match is weak. A row's size may be missing; if present it is once, few, many or a size class.

d_call: .; j_call: TRBJ2-5; v_call: TRBV7-9; clone_size: .; cdr3_nt: TGTGCCAGCAGCTCCAGGGACCGACAAGAGACCCAGTACTTC; cdr3_aa: CASSSRDRQETQYF
d_call: .; j_call: TRBJ2-7; v_call: TRBV6-2/TRBV6-3; clone_size: .; cdr3_nt: TGTGCCAGCAGCGACGAGATAGGATACGAGCAGTACTTC; cdr3_aa: CASSDEIGYEQYF
d_call: .; j_call: TRBJ1-1; v_call: TRBV29-1; clone_size: few; cdr3_nt: TGCAGCGGGGTTAACACTGAAGCTTTCTTT; cdr3_aa: CSGVNTEAFF
d_call: .; j_call: TRBJ1-5; v_call: TRBV13; clone_size: .; cdr3_nt: TGTGCCAGCAGCTTAACAGGATGTCAGCCCCAGCATTTT; cdr3_aa: CASSLTGCQPQHF
d_call: .; j_call: TRBJ1-1; v_call: TRBV5-1; clone_size: .; cdr3_nt: TGCGCCAGCAGCTTGCTGGCAGGGCGGAACACTGAAGCTTTCTTT; cdr3_aa: CASSLLAGRNTEAFF
d_call: .; j_call: TRBJ2-7; v_call: TRBV5-1; clone_size: many; cdr3_nt: TGCGCCAGCAGCTTGGGCGTTGGATCCTACGAGCAGTACTTC; cdr3_aa: CASSLGVGSYEQYF
d_call: .; j_call: TRBJ1-3; v_call: TRBV6-1; clone_size: few; cdr3_nt: TGTGCCAGCAGAGGCCGGGCCGTCTCTGGAAACACCATATATTTT; cdr3_aa: CASRGRAVSGNTIYF
d_call: .; j_call: TRBJ2-5; v_call: TRBV19; clone_size: once; cdr3_nt: TGTGCCAGTAGGGACAGTCAGGGTCCCCAATACGAGACCCAGTACTTC; cdr3_aa: CASRDSQGPQYETQYF
d_call: .; j_call: TRBJ1-5; v_call: TRBV20-1; clone_size: .; cdr3_nt: TGCAGTGCTAGAGATAGGAGGAATCAGCCCCAGCATTTT; cdr3_aa: CSARDRRNQPQHF
d_call: .; j_call: TRBJ1-2; v_call: TRBV27; clone_size: many; cdr3_nt: TGTGCCAGCAGTTTATTTGGGACGCAACGAATGGGCGGCTACACCTTC; cdr3_aa: CASSLFGTQRMGGYTF
d_call: .; j_call: TRBJ2-2; v_call: TRBV27; clone_size: .; cdr3_nt: TGTGCCACCTCGACCAATACGGATACCGGGGAGCTGTTTTTT; cdr3_aa: CATSTNTDTGELFF
d_call: .; j_call: TRBJ1-1; v_call: TRBV6-2/TRBV6-3; clone_size: once; cdr3_nt: TGTGCCAGCACCGATACAGGGATTGCTGAAGCTTTCTTT; cdr3_aa: CASTDTGIAEAFF
d_call: TRBD1; j_call: TRBJ2-5; v_call: TRBV11-2; clone_size: .; cdr3_nt: TGTGCCAGCAGCCACACCTTTGGGACAGCCAGGGGAGAGACCCAGTACTTC; cdr3_aa: CASSHTFGTARGETQYF
d_call: TRBD2; j_call: TRBJ2-7; v_call: TRBV11-2; clone_size: few; cdr3_nt: TGTGCCAGCAGCGTGCCGGGACTAGCGGGTGTCGTGGACTTC; cdr3_aa: CASSVPGLAGVVDF
d_call: TRBD1; j_call: TRBJ1-4; v_call: TRBV7-6; clone_size: few; cdr3_nt: TGTGCCAGCAGCTTGGAGGGGGACAGGGGTGAAAAACTGTTTTTT; cdr3_aa: CASSLEGDRGEKLFF
d_call: .; j_call: TRBJ1-1; v_call: TRBV19; clone_size: few; cdr3_nt: TGTGCCAGTAGTACTGCAACAGGTCTACTGAACACTGAAGCTTTCTTT; cdr3_aa: CASSTATGLLNTEAFF
d_call: TRBD1; j_call: TRBJ1-1; v_call: TRBV29-1; clone_size: .; cdr3_nt: TGCAGCGTCGGGACAGGAGCGGGAGCTTTCTTT; cdr3_aa: CSVGTGAGAFF
d_call: .; j_call: TRBJ1-6; v_call: TRBV28; clone_size: .; cdr3_nt: TGTGCCAGCCACTCTCAGACGGTGTCACCCCTCCACTTT; cdr3_aa: CASHSQTVSPLHF
d_call: TRBD2; j_call: TRBJ2-1; v_call: TRBV20-1; clone_size: few; cdr3_nt: TGCAGTGCCATACCCGTCCAGCTAGCGGGAGCCAATGAGCAGTTCTTC; cdr3_aa: CSAIPVQLAGANEQFF
d_call: .; j_call: TRBJ1-3; v_call: TRBV7-8; clone_size: .; cdr3_nt: TGTGCCAGCAGCCCAGTAAATCTGGGGAATGGAAACACCATATATTTT; cdr3_aa: CASSPVNLGNGNTIYF